Below are 22 T cell receptor beta chains sequenced from a single sample in a study of vaccination and CD4 T cells after COVID-19. Their specific antigens are unknown. Treatment: roughly 10-day PBMC culture with coronavirus spike peptide pools or control peptides (ViraFEST assay). Cultured CD4+ T-cell DNA underwent Oncomine TCR Beta short-read sequencing. Using its own MiXCR run on the PCR reads, TCRdb lists one record per CDR3 protein. Of over 15,000 distinct CDR3 sequences listed, 43% are singletons. Here the sequenced sample was CD4+ T cells from blood, cultured in vitro, taken after SARS-CoV-2 vaccination. The receptor source for this set is a human donor who had recovered from COVID-19.

This chain links TRBV6-2 or TRBV6-3 with TRBJ2-6, with 8 bases lining up with TRBD2. Trimming at V came to 2 bases and at J to 1 base, leaving 19 bases not matched to a gene. This CDR3 has 22 amino acids. The germline gives CDR1 MNHEY, CDR2 SVGEGT. CDR3 sequence reads: CASSYLGRAGLAGLSGANVLTF. CDR3 nucleotides: TGTGCCAGCAGTTACCTCGGAAGGGCGGGCCTAGCGGGCCTGTCTGGGGCCAACGTCCTGACTTTC.

This clonotype was picked up a small number of times. The rearrangement uses TRBV29-1 and TRBJ2-7; 7 nucleotides agree with TRBD1. CDR3 length: 12 amino acids. CDR1 is SQVTM and CDR2 is ANQGSEA in the germline V gene. The ends lost 7 bases at V and 2 bases at J; junction bases unmatched: 5. This chain's CDR3 is CSAQGQTYEQYF. CDR3 coding DNA: TGCAGCGCCCAGGGACAGACCTACGAGCAGTACTTC.

The gene calls are TRBV6-1 and TRBJ2-1, with D possibly matching TRBD1 (5 bases). The V gene lost 3 bases and the J gene lost 4 bases, with 10 bases spanning the gap. This CDR3 spans 14 amino acids. In germline, CDR1 is MNHNS, CDR2 SASEGT. This CDR3 reads CASSEGQPYNEQFF. The CDR3 coding sequence is TGTGCCAGCAGTGAGGGGCAGCCATACAATGAGCAGTTCTTC.

The chain combines TRBV6-4 with TRBJ2-3; perhaps TRBD2 as D (6 bases). There are 14 residues in the CDR3. Germline V gene sequence: CDR1 MRHNA, CDR2 SNTAGT. V lost 3 bases to trimming and J lost 0 bases, with 7 bases between them. Here the CDR3 reads CASSEGTSTDTQYF. The CDR3 bases are TGTGCCAGCAGTGAAGGGACTAGCACAGATACGCAGTATTTT.

The rearrangement uses TRBV28 and TRBJ2-1; 11 bases map to TRBD2. J was trimmed by 15 bases and V by 7 bases; bases with no gene match: 29. Germline lookup yields CDR1 MDHEN and CDR2 SYDVKM. The CDR3 contains 19 residues. The CDR3 nucleotides read TGTGCCAGCACCCTCTATCCGGGACTAGCGGTGACTCTCCTAATATCCACGTTCTTC. This codes for CASTLYPGLAVTLLISTFF.

The chain recombines TRBV7-8 with TRBJ2-1; the D is unclear. Germline-derived CDR1 and CDR2 are SGHVS and FQNEAQ. The V end lost 5 bases, the J end lost 8 bases, and 7 bases lay between the germline ends. The CDR3 length is 11 residues. This chain's CDR3 is CASSRLDEQFF. In DNA form, the CDR3 reads TGTGCCAGCAGCCGCTTAGATGAGCAGTTCTTC. Full variable domain (remainder filled in from reference TRBV7-8 and TRBJ2-1): GAGVSQSPRYKVAKRGQDVALRCDPISGHVSLFWYQQALGQGPEFLTYFQNEAQLDKSGLPSDRFFAERPEGSVSTLKIQRTQQEDSAVYLCASSRLDEQFFGPGTRLTVL.

This clonotype was found a few times. This sequence joins TRBV15 and TRBJ2-7; D remains ambiguous. The CDR3 totals 13 residues. Trimming removed 4 bases from V and 3 bases from J, with 10 bases in between. Germline V CDR1 and CDR2: LNHNV, YYDKDF (reference sequence). The CDR3, as DNA: TGTGCCACCAGCACTAAACAGAGCTACGAGCAGTACTTC. It specifies CATSTKQSYEQYF.

This clonotype was observed a handful of times. The genes are TRBV6-5 and TRBJ2-5; D might be TRBD2 (5 bases). Trimming shortened V by 2 bases and J by 1 base, and 11 bases separated the two germline ends. The CDR3 extends over 15 amino acids. Germline CDR1 MNHEY, CDR2 SVGAGI. CDR3 DNA sequence: TGTGCCAGCAGTTACCAGACCGGGATCCAAGAGACCCAGTACTTC. This encodes CASSYQTGIQETQYF.

The chain combines TRBV19 with TRBJ2-6, with a possible D match to TRBD2 (5 bases). The CDR3 extends over 15 amino acids. Per germline, CDR1 LNHDA and CDR2 SQIVND (reference sequence). V lost 3 bases and J lost 4, with 10 bases in between. The CDR3 coding sequence is TGTGCCAGTAGTATGTGGTCGGGAGGGGCCAACGTCCTGACTTTC. Its translation is CASSMWSGGANVLTF.

This clonotype was observed a handful of times. The rearrangement joins TRBV7-9 to TRBJ2-3, with D unclear. The length of the CDR3 is 14 residues. V was trimmed by 5 bases and J by 1 base, leaving 10 bases between them. Looked up from germline, CDR1 is SEHNR and CDR2 is FQNEAQ (reference sequence). The CDR3 sequence: CASSVGGGTDTQYF. The CDR3 nucleotides read TGTGCCAGCAGCGTGGGCGGAGGCACAGATACGCAGTATTTT.

This chain connects TRBV27 to TRBJ2-3; D unresolved. The CDR3 totals 15 residues. Germline lookup yields CDR1 MNHEY and CDR2 SMNVEV (reference sequence). Trimming took off 3 bases at V and 4 bases at J, with 14 bases between the two ends. The CDR3 DNA is TGTGCCAGCAGTTTGGGGTTTTCTGGCTCAGATACGCAGTATTTT. This sequence encodes CASSLGFSGSDTQYF.

The chain employs TRBV28 and TRBJ1-6; 10 nucleotides agree with TRBD1. V lost 6 bases, J lost 9 bases, and 5 bases stayed unmatched. The CDR3 consists of 14 residues. The V gene's germline CDR1 is MDHEN and CDR2 SYDVKM. CDR3 nucleotides: TGTGCCAGCAGCTCGGGACAGGGGTTTTCACCCCTCCACTTT. It encodes CASSSGQGFSPLHF.

The chain carries TRBV2 and TRBJ2-5; possible D gene TRBD2, 5 bases. V lost 2 bases to trimming and J lost 5 bases, with 15 bases between them. This CDR3 spans 15 amino acids. Germline-derived CDR1 and CDR2 are SNHLY and FYNNEI. The CDR3 DNA is TGTGCCAGCAGTGAATTAGGGAGTTTGGGGGAGACCCAGTACTTC. The encoded protein is CASSELGSLGETQYF.

DNA of the CDR3: TGTGCCAGCAGCGACCGGACAGGAACCCTCTACGAGCAGTACTTC. As protein: CASSDRTGTLYEQYF. The V gene is TRBV6-1, the J gene TRBJ2-7; 7 bases agree with TRBD1. The CDR3 extends over 15 amino acids. The trim removed 6 bases at V and 3 bases at J, leaving 11 bases unmatched. Germline V gene lookup returns CDR1 MNHNS and CDR2 SASEGT.

This chain connects TRBV11-2 to TRBJ2-7, with unresolved D. V was clipped by 3 bases and J by 1 base, with 10 bases between them. Germline CDR1 and CDR2: SGHAT and FQNNGV. The CDR3 extends over 14 amino acids. Written as DNA, the CDR3 is TGTGCCAGCAGCTTGTTTGGCGAATCCTACGAGCAGTACTTC. Residues: CASSLFGESYEQYF.

The chain has TRBV7-2 and TRBJ1-1; the D is unclear. Germline CDR1 reads SGHTA; CDR2 reads FQGNSA. Trimming removed 5 bases from V and 3 bases from J, with 16 bases in between. The CDR3 totals 15 residues. The CDR3 bases are TGTGCCAGCAGCCAGGTAGGTCCTGAGGACACTGAAGCTTTCTTT. It encodes CASSQVGPEDTEAFF. Supplemented by reference TRBV7-2 and TRBJ1-1, the full variable domain reads GAGVSQSPSNKVTEKGKDVELRCDPISGHTALYWYRQSLGQGLEFLIYFQGNSAPDKSGLPSDRFSAERTGGSVSTLTIQRTQQEDSAVYLCASSQVGPEDTEAFFGQGTRLTVV.

J is TRBJ2-7 and V is TRBV7-9; D is unclear. Deletions cut 5 bases from V and 0 bases from J, with 11 bases between. The length of the CDR3 is 14 residues. Germline-derived CDR1 and CDR2 are SEHNR and FQNEAQ (reference sequence). CDR3 residues: CASSPTGSSYEQYF. The CDR3 DNA reads as TGTGCCAGCAGCCCCACCGGTAGCTCCTACGAGCAGTACTTC.

There are a few counts of this clonotype. The chain has TRBV7-3 and TRBJ1-6; D call uncertain. Germline CDR1 SGHTA, CDR2 FQGTGA. CDR3 length: 16 amino acids. V was clipped by 5 bases and J by 5 bases, with 16 bases between them. CDR3 sequence (DNA): TGTGCCAGCAGCCTATTAGGACCCGGGAATAATTCACCCCTCCACTTT. Its translation is CASSLLGPGNNSPLHF.

This clonotype has a handful of counts. V and J are TRBV20-1 and TRBJ1-2; D gene ambiguous. Germline V gives CDR1 DFQATT, CDR2 SNEGSKA (reference sequence). This CDR3 comprises 12 residues. The V gene lost 3 bases and the J gene lost 5 bases, with 10 bases spanning the gap. The CDR3, as DNA: TGCAGTGCTAGGTTTAGAGGTTATGGCTACACCTTC. Its protein is CSARFRGYGYTF.

This clonotype came up a few times. This rearrangement joins TRBV6-1 to TRBJ2-6; D unresolved. Trimming cost V 7 bases and J 0 bases, with 7 bases left between them. Looked up from germline, CDR1 is MNHNS and CDR2 is SASEGT. The CDR3 is 14 amino acids. Written as DNA, the CDR3 is TGTGCCAGCACCCCTCGCTCTGGGGCCAACGTCCTGACTTTC. Protein: CASTPRSGANVLTF.

This clonotype was picked up a small number of times. V gene TRBV27 combines with J gene TRBJ1-2, with D maybe TRBD1 (6 bases). The CDR3 contains 15 residues. Germline V lookup: CDR1 MNHEY, CDR2 SMNVEV (reference sequence). V lost 1 base and J 5 bases, leaving 14 bases between the germline ends. The CDR3 region has the DNA TGTGCCAGCAGTTTATGGGGGGCCCAGACTTATGGCTACACCTTC. Translating gives CASSLWGAQTYGYTF.

J is TRBJ2-1 and V is TRBV10-1, with a weak D call TRBD1 (6 bases). V lost 3 bases, J lost 6 bases, and 15 bases lay in between. The CDR3 totals 15 residues. CDR1 is WNHNN and CDR2 is SYGVQD in the germline V gene (reference sequence). CDR3 protein: CASSDIRGNPNEQFF. DNA for the CDR3: TGCGCCAGCAGTGATATCAGGGGAAACCCCAATGAGCAGTTCTTC.